Listed here are 21 T cell receptor beta chains from one sample, sequenced in a study of blood T cells in healthy people across ages. Primed by a sample-barcoded 5' primer and a J-beta primer mix, a second PCR proceeded for 7 to 11 cycles. TCRdb passed the 5' RACE reads through MiXCR, listing each CDR3 protein once. Seen here are some 1.6 million distinct CDR3 sequences, around 36% observed once, and the top ten hold approximately 10%. The sequencing input was blood. Receptors originate from a woman aged 25 to 39 in good health.

This clonotype appeared a few times. J is TRBJ2-1 and V is TRBV12-3 or TRBV12-4; D uncertain. Trimming took 5 bases from V and 10 from J, leaving 12 bases between them. CDR3 length equals 12 residues. The CDR3 reads CASSLLGAEQFF. The CDR3 nucleotides are TGTGCCAGCAGTCTCTTGGGTGCGGAGCAGTTCTTC.

A few counts support this clonotype. The CDR3 coding sequence is TGTGCCAGCAGCTTATTAACGGTTAGGCAGTTCTTC. It translates to CASSLLTVRQFF. The chain is built from TRBV7-9 and TRBJ2-1; no firm D call. V lost 2 bases to trimming and J lost 12 bases, with 11 bases between them. The CDR3 consists of 12 residues. Germline CDR1 SEHNR, CDR2 FQNEAQ (reference sequence).

V is TRBV20-1 and J is TRBJ2-3; 10 bases are a match to TRBD2. With V trimmed by 0 bases and J by 4 bases, 7 bases remained unmatched. CDR1 and CDR2 (germline): DFQATT, SNEGSKA (reference sequence). This CDR3 has 16 amino acids. As DNA, the CDR3 is TGCAGTGCTAGAGATAGCCAGCGGGAGGGCCCAGATACGCAGTATTTT. Its protein product is CSARDSQREGPDTQYF.

This clonotype was seen a few times. The chain links TRBV4-2 to TRBJ1-1, with D uncertain. The germline V gene has CDR1 LGHNA and CDR2 YNFKEQ. V lost 2 bases to trimming and J lost 2 bases, with 9 bases between them. The CDR3 runs to 14 residues. CDR3 residues: CASSQPYSNTEAFF. CDR3 bases: TGTGCCAGCAGCCAACCATACAGCAACACTGAAGCTTTCTTT.

This clonotype was recorded a few times. The rearrangement uses TRBV20-1 and TRBJ2-1; 12 bases fit TRBD2. Trimming removed 1 base from V and 7 bases from J; junction bases left unmatched: 8. Germline V gene sequence: CDR1 DFQATT, CDR2 SNEGSKA (reference sequence). This CDR3 has 16 amino acids. The CDR3 is CSARGRTSGNWNEQFF. The CDR3, as DNA: TGCAGTGCTAGAGGAAGGACTAGCGGGAACTGGAATGAGCAGTTCTTC.

This clonotype showed up just a few times. V gene TRBV4-2 combines with J gene TRBJ2-7; D not resolved. Trimming removed 0 bases from V and 0 bases from J, with 12 bases in between. CDR1 and CDR2 (germline): LGHNA, YNFKEQ. CDR3 length: 16 residues. CDR3 nucleotides: TGTGCCAGCAGCCAAGACGGCTACCAGAGCTCCTACGAGCAGTACTTC. Its protein is CASSQDGYQSSYEQYF.

The J gene is TRBJ1-2, the V gene TRBV28; TRBD1 is a possible D gene (6 bases). Germline V lookup: CDR1 MDHEN, CDR2 SYDVKM. The V end lost 5 bases, the J end lost 4 bases, and 11 bases lay between the germline ends. The CDR3 covers 13 residues. This CDR3 reads CASSRTVGYGYTF. The CDR3 region has the DNA TGTGCCAGCAGTAGGACAGTAGGCTATGGCTACACCTTC.

This chain joins TRBV5-1 and TRBJ2-5; 9 bases map to TRBD1. The germline gives CDR1 SGHRS, CDR2 YFSETQ. The trim removed 6 bases at V and 4 bases at J, leaving 10 bases unmatched. This CDR3 spans 15 amino acids. The CDR3 DNA is TGCGCCAGCACCAGCCAGACAGGGGGAAGAGAGACCCAGTACTTC. Translation gives CASTSQTGGRETQYF.

The CDR3 DNA follows: TGCAGTGCTTGGACGATTTCTGGCTACACCTTC. It yields the protein CSAWTISGYTF. The rearrangement uses TRBV20-1 and TRBJ1-2; D unclear. V shed 5 bases and J shed 7 bases, with 11 bases lying between them. CDR1 and CDR2 from the germline V gene are DFQATT and SNEGSKA (reference sequence). The CDR3 has 11 amino acids.

This clonotype was detected a few times. V is TRBV2 and J is TRBJ2-7; no definite D call. The CDR3 runs to 10 residues. Deletions cut 7 bases from V and 2 bases from J, with 3 bases between. Germline loops: CDR1 SNHLY, CDR2 FYNNEI. CDR3 coding DNA: TGTGCCAGCAAAACCTACGAGCAGTACTTC. Translated, it gives CASKTYEQYF.

This clonotype turned up a few times. V usage is TRBV3-1 and J usage is TRBJ2-7; 8 nucleotides align to TRBD1. There are 14 residues in the CDR3. The J segment lost 5 bases and the V segment lost 2 bases, leaving 5 bases of the junction unmatched. CDR1 LGHDT and CDR2 YNNKEL come from the germline V gene (reference sequence). CDR3 bases: TGTGCCAGCAGCCAATCCAGGGGGCATAACGAGCAGTACTTC. It translates to CASSQSRGHNEQYF.

This clonotype has a handful of counts. The chain couples TRBV30 to TRBJ2-7; D is unclear. V gave up 0 bases and J gave up 1 base, with 10 bases separating them. The CDR3 loop spans 14 amino acids. The germline V gene encodes CDR1 GTSNPN and CDR2 SVGIG (reference sequence). CDR3: CAWSVKAGSYEQYF. In nucleotides, the CDR3 is TGTGCCTGGAGTGTAAAGGCCGGTTCCTACGAGCAGTACTTC.

There are a few counts of this clonotype. The V gene is TRBV20-1, the J gene TRBJ2-5, with TRBD2 matching 9 bases. The germline CDR1 and CDR2 sequences are DFQATT and SNEGSKA (reference sequence). Losses at the gene ends were 3 bases for V and 5 bases for J; bases not matched to a gene: 10. This CDR3 region has 15 residues. CDR3: CSARLASGKRETQYF. CDR3 coding DNA: TGCAGTGCTAGGCTTGCTAGCGGGAAAAGGGAGACCCAGTACTTC.

The table lists this clonotype with a few counts. The chain links TRBV6-5 to TRBJ2-1; D unclear. Trimming took 6 bases from V and 9 from J, leaving 15 bases between them. This CDR3 spans 13 amino acids. Germline lookup yields CDR1 MNHEY and CDR2 SVGAGI. In DNA, the CDR3 is TGTGCCAGCAGCTCTCTGGTGTGGAGTGAGCAGTTCTTC. Translated: CASSSLVWSEQFF.

This clonotype was detected a few times. The CDR3 sequence: CASSVGEGPQHF. The DNA for the CDR3 is TGTGCCAGCAGCGTAGGGGAAGGGCCCCAGCATTTT. V and J are TRBV9 and TRBJ1-5; the D is unclear. The V end was cut by 0 bases, the J end by 9 bases, with 7 bases between. The CDR3 totals 12 residues. CDR1 SGDLS and CDR2 YYNGEE come from the germline V gene.

This clonotype was found once. One end of the junction fails to match germline, which may point to a read error. This sequence joins TRBV5-1 and TRBJ2-1; 10 bases agree with TRBD2. In germline, CDR1 is SGHRS, CDR2 YFSETQ. The CDR3 contains 15 residues. The CDR3 DNA reads as TGCGCCGGCAGCTTGGCTAGCGGGAGTGGCAATGAGCAGTTCTTC. Its protein is CAGSLASGSGNEQFF.

This clonotype came up once. The chain has TRBV28 and TRBJ2-2; tentatively, D is TRBD2 (6 bases). Trimming removed 4 bases from V and 6 bases from J, with 12 bases in between. The CDR3 spans 14 residues. Germline V lookup: CDR1 MDHEN, CDR2 SYDVKM. This CDR3 reads CASSSGLPAGELFF. The CDR3 bases are TGTGCCAGCAGTTCGGGACTCCCTGCCGGGGAGCTGTTTTTT.

J is TRBJ2-5 and V is TRBV2, with no clear D. Germline loops: CDR1 SNHLY, CDR2 FYNNEI. Trimming shortened V by 2 bases and J by 1 base, and 11 bases separated the two germline ends. This CDR3 spans 15 amino acids. The DNA for the CDR3 is TGTGCCAGCAGTGAAATCAGTTCCCGCCAAGAGACCCAGTACTTC. Its protein product is CASSEISSRQETQYF.

The table lists this clonotype with a few counts. The rearrangement uses TRBV12-3 or TRBV12-4 and TRBJ2-2; D is undetermined. The CDR3 covers 15 residues. Trimming removed 6 bases from V and 3 bases from J, with 14 bases in between. For the CDR3, the DNA is TGTGCCAGCAGCCCAAAGATAGCAGACACCGGGGAGCTGTTTTTT. Protein sequence: CASSPKIADTGELFF.

This chain joins TRBV6-5 and TRBJ2-1; 8 nucleotides agree with TRBD2. The germline V gene encodes CDR1 MNHEY and CDR2 SVGAGI. With V trimmed by 0 bases and J by 6 bases, 13 bases remained unmatched. The CDR3 totals 18 residues. The CDR3 nucleotides read TGTGCCAGCAGTTACTCGAGCGGGAGCTATCCAAGGGTCAATGAGCAGTTCTTC. Protein product: CASSYSSGSYPRVNEQFF.

This clonotype was recorded only once. This sequence joins TRBV20-1 and TRBJ1-2; the match to TRBD1 covers 7 bases. The CDR3 totals 18 residues. Trimming at V came to 1 base and at J to 8 bases, leaving 22 bases not matched to a gene. Germline V gene data show CDR1 as DFQATT and CDR2 as SNEGSKA (reference sequence). Written as DNA, the CDR3 is TGCAGTGCTAGAGCGGCATCAGAATGGGGACAGCTCTCTTGGGGCTACACCTTC. Its protein product is CSARAASEWGQLSWGYTF.